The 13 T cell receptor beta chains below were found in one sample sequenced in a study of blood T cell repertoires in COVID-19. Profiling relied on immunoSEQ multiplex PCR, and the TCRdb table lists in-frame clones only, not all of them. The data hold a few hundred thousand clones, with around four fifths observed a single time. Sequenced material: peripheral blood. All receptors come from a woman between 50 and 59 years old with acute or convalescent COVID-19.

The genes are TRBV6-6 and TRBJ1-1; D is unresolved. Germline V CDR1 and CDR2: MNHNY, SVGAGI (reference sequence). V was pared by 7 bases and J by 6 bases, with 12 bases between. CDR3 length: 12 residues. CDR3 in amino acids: CASTKRGSEAFF. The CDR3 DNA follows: TGTGCCAGCACCAAAAGAGGTTCTGAAGCTTTCTTT.

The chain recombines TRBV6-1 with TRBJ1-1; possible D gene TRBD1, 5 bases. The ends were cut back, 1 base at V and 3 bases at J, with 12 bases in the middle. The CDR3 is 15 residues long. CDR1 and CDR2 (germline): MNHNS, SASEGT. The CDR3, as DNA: TGTGCCAGCAGTGAAGGTCCAGGGCCGGACACTGAAGCTTTCTTT. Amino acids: CASSEGPGPDTEAFF.

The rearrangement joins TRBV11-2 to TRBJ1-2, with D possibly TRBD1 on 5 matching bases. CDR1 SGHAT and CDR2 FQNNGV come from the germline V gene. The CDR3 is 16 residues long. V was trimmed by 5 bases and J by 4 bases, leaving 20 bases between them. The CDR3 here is CASSASRTSVAYGYTF. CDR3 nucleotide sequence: TGTGCCAGCAGCGCCAGCAGGACATCGGTTGCCTATGGCTACACCTTC. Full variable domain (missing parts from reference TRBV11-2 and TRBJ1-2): EAGVAQSPRYKIIEKRQSVAFWCNPISGHATLYWYQQILGQGPKLLIQFQNNGVVDDSQLPKDRFSAERLKGVDSTLKIQPAKLEDSAVYLCASSASRTSVAYGYTFGSGTRLTVV.

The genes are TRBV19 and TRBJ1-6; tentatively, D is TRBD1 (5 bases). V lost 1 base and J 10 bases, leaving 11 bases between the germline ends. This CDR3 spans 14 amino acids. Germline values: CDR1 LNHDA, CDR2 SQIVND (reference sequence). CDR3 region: CASSIATQESPLHF. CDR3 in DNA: TGTGCCAGTAGTATAGCGACACAGGAATCACCCCTCCACTTT.

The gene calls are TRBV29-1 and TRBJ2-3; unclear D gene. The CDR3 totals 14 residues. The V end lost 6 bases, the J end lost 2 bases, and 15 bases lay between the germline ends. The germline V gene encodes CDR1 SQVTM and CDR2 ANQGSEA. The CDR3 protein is CSVSIGLLTDTQYF. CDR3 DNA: TGCAGCGTGAGTATCGGGTTGCTCACAGATACGCAGTATTTT.

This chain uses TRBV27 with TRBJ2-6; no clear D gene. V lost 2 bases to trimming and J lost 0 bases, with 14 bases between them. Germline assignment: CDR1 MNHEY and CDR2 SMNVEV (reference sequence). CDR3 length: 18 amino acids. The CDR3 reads CASSLDFRPSSGANVLTF. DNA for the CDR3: TGTGCCAGCAGTTTAGATTTCAGACCTAGCTCTGGGGCCAACGTCCTGACTTTC.

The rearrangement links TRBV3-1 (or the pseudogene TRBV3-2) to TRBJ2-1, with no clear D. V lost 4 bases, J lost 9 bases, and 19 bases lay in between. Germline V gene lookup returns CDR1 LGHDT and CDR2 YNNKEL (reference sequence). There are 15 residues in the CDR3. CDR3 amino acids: CASSRGSGWVGEQFF. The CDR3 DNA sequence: TGTGCCAGCAGCCGCGGATCCGGGTGGGTGGGTGAGCAGTTCTTC.

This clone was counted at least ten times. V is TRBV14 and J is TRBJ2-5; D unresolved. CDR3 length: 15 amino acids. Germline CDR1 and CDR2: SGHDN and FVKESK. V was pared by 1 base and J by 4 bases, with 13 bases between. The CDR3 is CASSQGVRSAETQYF. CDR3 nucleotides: TGTGCCAGCAGCCAAGGAGTACGTTCCGCAGAGACCCAGTACTTC.

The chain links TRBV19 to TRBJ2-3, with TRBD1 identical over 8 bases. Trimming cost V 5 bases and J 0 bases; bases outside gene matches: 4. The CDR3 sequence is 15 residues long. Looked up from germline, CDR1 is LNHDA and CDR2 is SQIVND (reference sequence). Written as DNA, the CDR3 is TGTGCCAGTAGTGACAGGGGCTCAAGCACAGATACGCAGTATTTT. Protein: CASSDRGSSTDTQYF. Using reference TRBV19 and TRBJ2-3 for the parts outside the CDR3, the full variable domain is DGGITQSPKYLFRKEGQNVTLSCEQNLNHDAMYWYRQDPGQGLRLIYYSQIVNDFQKGDIAEGYSVSREKKESFPLTVTSAQKNPTAFYLCASSDRGSSTDTQYFGPGTRLTVL.

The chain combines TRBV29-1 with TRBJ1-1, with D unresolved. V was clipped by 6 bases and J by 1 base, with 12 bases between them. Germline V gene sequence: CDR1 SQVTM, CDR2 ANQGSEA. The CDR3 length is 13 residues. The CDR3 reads CSVIRGSNTEAFF. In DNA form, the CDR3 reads TGCAGCGTAATCCGGGGTTCGAACACTGAAGCTTTCTTT.

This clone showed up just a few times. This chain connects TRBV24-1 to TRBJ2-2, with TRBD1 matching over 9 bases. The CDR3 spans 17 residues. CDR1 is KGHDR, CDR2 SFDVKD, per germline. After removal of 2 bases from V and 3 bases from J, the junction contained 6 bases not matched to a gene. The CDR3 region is CATSDWETGGDTGELFF. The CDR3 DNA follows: TGTGCCACCAGTGATTGGGAGACAGGGGGTGACACCGGGGAGCTGTTTTTT.

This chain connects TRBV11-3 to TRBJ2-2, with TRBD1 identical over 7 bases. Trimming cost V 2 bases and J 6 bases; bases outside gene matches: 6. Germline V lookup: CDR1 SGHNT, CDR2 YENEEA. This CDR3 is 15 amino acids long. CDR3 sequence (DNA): TGTGCCAGCAGCTTACGACAGGGAGACCCCGGGGAGCTGTTTTTT. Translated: CASSLRQGDPGELFF.

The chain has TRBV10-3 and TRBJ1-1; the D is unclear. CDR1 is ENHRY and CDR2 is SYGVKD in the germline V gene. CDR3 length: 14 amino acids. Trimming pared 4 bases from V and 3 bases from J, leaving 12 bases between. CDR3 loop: CAISGDGLDTEAFF. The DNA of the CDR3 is TGTGCCATCAGTGGCGACGGGTTGGACACTGAAGCTTTCTTT.